This T cell receptor (beta chain) was obtained from a study of cytomegalovirus exposure and HLA in healthy donors. Use of 60 Vbeta and 13 Jbeta primers characterized the PCR. Clones were read by immunoSEQ multiplex PCR, and TCRdb kept only the in-frame ones, dropping some. Of 150,000 or so clones in the sample, roughly 70% are singletons; the top ten hold less than 11%. Trimming removed 4 bases from V and 5 bases from J, with 6 bases in between. Germline V lookup: CDR1 SGHDT, CDR2 YYEEEE. There are 12 residues in the CDR3. J is TRBJ2-2 and V is TRBV5-6; no firm D call. Input material: PBMCs. The receptor was isolated from a man younger than 40 in good health and CMV-seropositive. CDR3: CASSRRTGELFF. The CDR3 DNA reads TGTGCCAGCAGCCGGCGGACCGGGGAGCTGTTTTTT.